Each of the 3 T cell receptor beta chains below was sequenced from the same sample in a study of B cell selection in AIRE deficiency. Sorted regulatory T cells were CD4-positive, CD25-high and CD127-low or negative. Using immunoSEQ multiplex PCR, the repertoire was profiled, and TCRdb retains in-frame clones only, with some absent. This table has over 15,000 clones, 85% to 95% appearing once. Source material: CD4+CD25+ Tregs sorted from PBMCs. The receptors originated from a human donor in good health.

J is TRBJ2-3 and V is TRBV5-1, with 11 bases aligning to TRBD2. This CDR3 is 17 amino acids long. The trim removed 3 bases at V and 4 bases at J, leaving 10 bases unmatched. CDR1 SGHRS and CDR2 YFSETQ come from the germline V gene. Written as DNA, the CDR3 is TGCGCCAGCAGCTCCACGCCCACTAGCGGGAGCGCAGATACGCAGTATTTT. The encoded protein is CASSSTPTSGSADTQYF.

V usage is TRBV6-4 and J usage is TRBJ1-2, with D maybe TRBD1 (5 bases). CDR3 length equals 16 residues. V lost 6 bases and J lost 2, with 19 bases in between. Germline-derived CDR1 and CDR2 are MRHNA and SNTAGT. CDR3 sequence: CASRKSLTGANYGYTF. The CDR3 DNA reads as TGTGCCAGCAGAAAATCCCTTACAGGTGCCAACTATGGCTACACCTTC.

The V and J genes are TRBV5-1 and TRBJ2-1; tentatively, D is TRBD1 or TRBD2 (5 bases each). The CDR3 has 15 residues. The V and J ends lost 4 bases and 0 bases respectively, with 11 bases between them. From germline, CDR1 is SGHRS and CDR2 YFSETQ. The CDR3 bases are TGCGCCAGCAGCCGTTCAGGGAGCTCCTACAATGAGCAGTTCTTC. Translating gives CASSRSGSSYNEQFF.